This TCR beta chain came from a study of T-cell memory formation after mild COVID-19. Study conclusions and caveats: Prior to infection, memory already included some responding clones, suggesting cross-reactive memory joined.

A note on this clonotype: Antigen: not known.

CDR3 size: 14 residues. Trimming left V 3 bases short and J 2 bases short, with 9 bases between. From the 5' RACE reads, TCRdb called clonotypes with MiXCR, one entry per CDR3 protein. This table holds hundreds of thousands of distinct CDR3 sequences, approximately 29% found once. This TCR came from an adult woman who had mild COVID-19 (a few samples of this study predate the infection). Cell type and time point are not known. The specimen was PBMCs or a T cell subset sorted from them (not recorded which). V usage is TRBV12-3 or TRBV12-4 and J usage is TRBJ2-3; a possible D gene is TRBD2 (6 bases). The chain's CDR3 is CASSFVADTDTQYF. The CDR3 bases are TGTGCCAGCAGTTTCGTAGCGGACACAGATACGCAGTATTTT.